The T cell receptor beta chain under discussion was sequenced for a study of CD8 T cells in ankylosing spondylitis. General study findings and limits: A TCR beta motif of eight highly homologous variants appeared characteristic of ankylosing spondylitis blood. It was reported that disease-linked clones were significantly enriched in matched ankylosing spondylitis synovial fluid.

This CDR3 has 13 amino acids. Trimming removed 7 bases from V and 1 base from J, with 11 bases in between. Germline CDR1 reads SGDLS; CDR2 reads YYNGEE. This clonotype was counted many times. The antigen is undetermined. TCRdb reanalysed the 5' RACE reads using MiXCR and keeps one entry per CDR3 protein. The table lists approximately 38,000 distinct CDR3 sequences, 2.5% to 3.5% of them singletons, with roughly 4.4% in the top ten. The chain joins TRBV9 to TRBJ1-2; D ambiguous. Sequences were obtained from blood, either unsorted or a sorted T cell fraction (not recorded which). The source is a male donor with ankylosing spondylitis or in good health (not recorded which). CDR3 nucleotide sequence: TGTGCCAGCGGGGTTGAATTTAACTATGGCTACACCTTC. Its translation: CASGVEFNYGYTF.